This T cell receptor beta chain was observed in a study of cytomegalovirus exposure and HLA in healthy donors. Study outcomes and limitations: The classifier was said to identify cytomegalovirus status with high specificity and sensitivity. Serostatus for CMV was the only available immune exposure information. Earlier analysis found most TCR beta V segments productive about 87% or about 30% of the time.

V dropped 3 bases and J dropped 5; count of bases not matched to a gene: 8. CDR3 length equals 15 residues. Per the germline V gene, CDR1 is MDHEN and CDR2 is SYDVKM. Comments on this clone: Antigen specificity is unknown.

PCR amplification relied on 60 Vbeta primers (plus 13 Jbeta primers). Produced via immunoSEQ multiplex PCR; TCRdb's table is partial and in-frame only. This sample's clone table lists around 70,000 clones. The specimen sequenced was PBMCs. This sequence joins TRBV28 and TRBJ2-5, with TRBD1 matching 8 bases. The receptor was derived from a female donor in good health and CMV-seropositive. DNA of the CDR3: TGTGCCAGCAGTTTTGGAGGGACAGGTGGGGAGACCCAGTACTTC. Translation gives CASSFGGTGGETQYF.